These 12 T cell receptor beta chains were sequenced from one sample in a study of immune cell composition in non-small cell lung cancer. The normal lung sample lay at least 3 cm, and maximally far, from the tumour. Sequenced by immunoSEQ multiplex PCR; TCRdb stores in-frame clones only, minus some. The sample lists some 4,000 clones, 65% to 80% seen once, with 9.2% in the top ten. The sample was non-adjacent lung tissue. The receptors come from a human donor with non-small cell lung cancer.

The genes are TRBV7-6 and TRBJ1-5, with no clear D. Germline CDR1 reads SGHVS; CDR2 reads FNYEAQ. The CDR3 consists of 14 residues. Between the trimmed V and J ends, which lost 2 bases and 6 bases, there was a span of 11 bases. Here the CDR3 reads CASSLRGGGQPQHF. CDR3 coding DNA: TGTGCCAGCAGCTTACGGGGTGGCGGTCAGCCCCAGCATTTT.

This chain joins TRBV4-1 and TRBJ1-1, with a weak D call TRBD1 (5 bases). Deletions cut 0 bases from V and 5 bases from J, with 13 bases between. Germline V gives CDR1 MGHRA, CDR2 YSYEKL. The CDR3 runs to 15 residues. CDR3 sequence (DNA): TGCGCCAGCAGCCAAGATGGGGCAGGGTCGACTGAAGCTTTCTTT. Residues: CASSQDGAGSTEAFF.

V is TRBV5-4 and J is TRBJ2-7, with 11 bases matching TRBD2. V dropped 0 bases and J dropped 2; count of bases not matched to a gene: 1. Germline CDR1 SGHNT, CDR2 YYREEE (reference sequence). This CDR3 has 15 amino acids. The CDR3 region is CASSLGLAGTYEQYF. CDR3 DNA: TGTGCCAGCAGCTTGGGACTAGCGGGGACCTACGAGCAGTACTTC.

There are a few counts of this clone. The gene calls are TRBV18 and TRBJ2-7, with a tentative D call TRBD1 (6 bases). Germline CDR1 is KGHSH and CDR2 is LQKENI. This CDR3 has 14 amino acids. Trimming shortened V by 3 bases and J by 6 bases, and 15 bases separated the two germline ends. CDR3 residues: CASSPQAGASEQYF. In nucleotides, the CDR3 is TGTGCCAGCTCACCTCAGGCAGGGGCGTCCGAGCAGTACTTC.

The chain carries TRBV19 and TRBJ2-1; the match to TRBD2 covers 16 bases. J gave up 10 bases and V 2 bases, and 8 bases lay outside the gene matches. Germline V gene lookup returns CDR1 LNHDA and CDR2 SQIVND (reference sequence). This CDR3 region has 17 residues. CDR3 bases: TGTGCCAGTAGTATAAGGGGACTAGCGGGGGGGCCTAAAGAGCAGTTCTTC. Its translation is CASSIRGLAGGPKEQFF.

The chain uses TRBV28 and TRBJ2-3; TRBD1 might be the D (6 bases). This CDR3 region has 18 residues. Trimming removed 2 bases from V and 0 bases from J, with 18 bases in between. The germline V gene has CDR1 MDHEN and CDR2 SYDVKM. The CDR3 DNA reads TGTGCCAGCAGTTTAGAAGCCTTAGGGGGTGCAAGCACAGATACGCAGTATTTT. Translated, it gives CASSLEALGGASTDTQYF. The full variable domain, with the rest looked up from reference TRBV28 and TRBJ2-3, is DVKVTQSSRYLVKRTGEKVFLECVQDMDHENMFWYRQDPGLGLRLIYFSYDVKMKEKGDIPEGYSVSREKKERFSLILESASTNQTSMYLCASSLEALGGASTDTQYFGPGTRLTVL.

This chain connects TRBV25-1 to TRBJ2-3, with D perhaps TRBD2 (5 bases). The germline CDR1 and CDR2 sequences are MGHDK and SYGVNS. The CDR3 is 16 residues long. V was pared by 8 bases and J by 0 bases, with 18 bases between. As DNA, the CDR3 is TGTGCCAGCGTACCACGAGAGTCGGGGAGCACAGATACGCAGTATTTT. Protein: CASVPRESGSTDTQYF.

In nucleotides, the CDR3 is TGTGCCAGCAGCCTATCTCGGTACGAGCAGTACTTC. It translates to CASSLSRYEQYF. This chain connects TRBV7-2 to TRBJ2-7; D gene unclear. Germline loops: CDR1 SGHTA, CDR2 FQGNSA. V lost 5 bases to trimming and J lost 4 bases, with 9 bases between them. CDR3 length: 12 residues.

The chain uses TRBV4-1 and TRBJ2-5; TRBD1 aligns across 12 bases. The CDR3 is 16 residues long. Germline CDR1 reads MGHRA; CDR2 reads YSYEKL. V lost 2 bases to trimming and J lost 5 bases; unmatched junction nucleotides: 6. In DNA, the CDR3 is TGCGCCAGCAGCCAATCCGGGACAGGGGGCCGGGAGACCCAGTACTTC. Its translation: CASSQSGTGGRETQYF.

The rearrangement uses TRBV6-4 and TRBJ1-2, with TRBD1 matching 7 bases. Germline CDR1 and CDR2: MRHNA and SNTAGT. V was clipped by 6 bases and J by 4 bases; unmatched bases: 11. The CDR3 is made up of 15 amino acids. This CDR3 is CASSKTGDSAYGYTF. The DNA for the CDR3 is TGTGCCAGCAGCAAAACAGGGGACTCCGCCTATGGCTACACCTTC.

This rearrangement joins TRBV19 to TRBJ1-2, with D perhaps matching TRBD1 (5 bases). The CDR3 is 17 residues long. The germline V and J ends were trimmed by 0 bases and 8 bases, with 22 bases remaining between them. Germline V gives CDR1 LNHDA, CDR2 SQIVND (reference sequence). CDR3 residues: CASSIDLSTGRLFGYTF. The CDR3 nucleotides read TGTGCCAGTAGTATAGATCTCTCAACAGGACGATTATTCGGCTACACCTTC.

The chain is built from TRBV10-3 and TRBJ2-5, with 9 bases identical to TRBD1. V shed 7 bases, J shed 3 bases, and the junction held 6 bases outside the gene matches. Per the germline V gene, CDR1 is ENHRY and CDR2 is SYGVKD. The CDR3 runs 14 residues. As DNA, the CDR3 is TGTGCCATCACCCAGACAGGGGGAGAAGAGACCCAGTACTTC. This encodes CAITQTGGEETQYF.